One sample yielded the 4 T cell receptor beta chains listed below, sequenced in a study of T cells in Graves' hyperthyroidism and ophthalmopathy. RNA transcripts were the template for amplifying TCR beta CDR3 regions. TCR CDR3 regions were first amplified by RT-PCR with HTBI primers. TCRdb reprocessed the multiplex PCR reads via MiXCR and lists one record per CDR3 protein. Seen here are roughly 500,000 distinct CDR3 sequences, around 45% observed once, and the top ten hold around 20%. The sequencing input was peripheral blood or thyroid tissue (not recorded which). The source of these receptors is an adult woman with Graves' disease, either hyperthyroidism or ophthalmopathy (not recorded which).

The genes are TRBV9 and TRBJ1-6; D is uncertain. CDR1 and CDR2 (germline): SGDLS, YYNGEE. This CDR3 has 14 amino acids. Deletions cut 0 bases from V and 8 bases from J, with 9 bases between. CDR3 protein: CASSVGTLDSPLHF. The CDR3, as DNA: TGTGCCAGCAGCGTAGGGACGCTCGATTCACCCCTCCACTTT.

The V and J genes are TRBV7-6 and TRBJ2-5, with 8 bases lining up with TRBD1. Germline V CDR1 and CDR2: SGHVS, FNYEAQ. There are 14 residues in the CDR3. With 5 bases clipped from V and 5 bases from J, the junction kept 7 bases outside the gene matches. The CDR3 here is CASSPDRARETQYF. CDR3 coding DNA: TGTGCCAGCAGCCCGGACAGGGCTCGGGAGACCCAGTACTTC.

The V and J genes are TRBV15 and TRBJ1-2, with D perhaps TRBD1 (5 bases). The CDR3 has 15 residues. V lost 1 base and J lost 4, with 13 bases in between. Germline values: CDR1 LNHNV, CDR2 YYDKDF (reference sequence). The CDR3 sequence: CATSRAGQPSYGYTF. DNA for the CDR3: TGTGCCACCAGCAGAGCAGGGCAGCCTAGCTATGGCTACACCTTC.

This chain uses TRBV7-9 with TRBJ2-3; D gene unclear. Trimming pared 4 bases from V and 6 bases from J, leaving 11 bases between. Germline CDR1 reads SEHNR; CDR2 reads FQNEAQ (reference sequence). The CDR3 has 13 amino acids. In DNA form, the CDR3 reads TGTGCCAGCAGCTCACCCAGCCGGGATACGCAGTATTTT. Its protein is CASSSPSRDTQYF.